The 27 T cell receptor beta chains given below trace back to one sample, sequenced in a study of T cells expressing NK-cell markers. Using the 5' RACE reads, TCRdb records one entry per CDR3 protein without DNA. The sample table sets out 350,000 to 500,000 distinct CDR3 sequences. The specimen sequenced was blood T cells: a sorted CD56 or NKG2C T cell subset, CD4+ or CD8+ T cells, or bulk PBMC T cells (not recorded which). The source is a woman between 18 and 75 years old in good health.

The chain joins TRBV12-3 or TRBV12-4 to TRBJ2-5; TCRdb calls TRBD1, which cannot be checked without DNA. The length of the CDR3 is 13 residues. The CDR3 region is CASSSTGAETQYF.

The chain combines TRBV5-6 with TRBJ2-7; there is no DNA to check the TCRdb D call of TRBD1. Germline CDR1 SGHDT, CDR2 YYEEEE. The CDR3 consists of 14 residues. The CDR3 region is CASSSNRAYYEQYF.

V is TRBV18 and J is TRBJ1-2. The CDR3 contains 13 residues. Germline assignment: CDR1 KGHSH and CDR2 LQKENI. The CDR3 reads CASSPLENYGYTF. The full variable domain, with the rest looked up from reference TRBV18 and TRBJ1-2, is NAGVMQNPRHLVRRRGQEARLRCSPMKGHSHVYWYRQLPEEGLKFMVYLQKENIIDESGMPKERFSAEFPKEGPSILRIQQVVRGDSAAYFCASSPLENYGYTFGSGTRLTVV.

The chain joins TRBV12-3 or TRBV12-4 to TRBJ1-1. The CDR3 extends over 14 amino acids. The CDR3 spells CASSFAREGVEAFF.

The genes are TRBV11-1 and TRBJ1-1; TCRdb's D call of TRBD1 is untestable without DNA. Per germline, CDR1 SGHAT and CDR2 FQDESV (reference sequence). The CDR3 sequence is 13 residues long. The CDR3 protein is CASSIRANTEAFF.

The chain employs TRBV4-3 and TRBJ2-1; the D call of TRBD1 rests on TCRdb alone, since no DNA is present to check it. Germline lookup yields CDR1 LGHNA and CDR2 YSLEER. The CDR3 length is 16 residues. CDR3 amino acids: CASSQVSREVRDEQFF.

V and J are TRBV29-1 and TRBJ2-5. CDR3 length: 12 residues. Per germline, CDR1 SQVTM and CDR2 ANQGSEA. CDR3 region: CSGTRVQETQYF.

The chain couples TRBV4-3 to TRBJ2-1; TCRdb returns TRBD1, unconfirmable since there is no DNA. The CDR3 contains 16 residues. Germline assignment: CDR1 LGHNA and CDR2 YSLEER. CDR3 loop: CASSQGPDQGFDEQFF.

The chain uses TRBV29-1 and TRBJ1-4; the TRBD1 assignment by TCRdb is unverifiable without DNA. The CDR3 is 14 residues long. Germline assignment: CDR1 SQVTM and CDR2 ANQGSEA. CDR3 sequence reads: CSVQRGAANEKLFF.

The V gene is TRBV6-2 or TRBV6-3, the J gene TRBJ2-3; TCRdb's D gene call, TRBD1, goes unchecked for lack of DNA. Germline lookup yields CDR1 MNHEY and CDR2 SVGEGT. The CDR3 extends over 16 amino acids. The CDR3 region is CASSYPTIRGTDTQYF.

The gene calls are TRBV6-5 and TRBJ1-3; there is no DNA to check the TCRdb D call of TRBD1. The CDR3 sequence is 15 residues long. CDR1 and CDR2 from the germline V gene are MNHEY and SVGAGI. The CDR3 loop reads CASSYRTGSGNTIYF.

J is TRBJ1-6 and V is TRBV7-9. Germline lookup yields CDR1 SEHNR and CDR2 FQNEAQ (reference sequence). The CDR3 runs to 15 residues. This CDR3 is CASSLVSGKASPLHF.

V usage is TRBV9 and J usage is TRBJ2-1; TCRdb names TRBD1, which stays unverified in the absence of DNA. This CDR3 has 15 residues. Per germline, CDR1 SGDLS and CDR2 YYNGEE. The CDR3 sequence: CASSGVGAGEDEQFF.

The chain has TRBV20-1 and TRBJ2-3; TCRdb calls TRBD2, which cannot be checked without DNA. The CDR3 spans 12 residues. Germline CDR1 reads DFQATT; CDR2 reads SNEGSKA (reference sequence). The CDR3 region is CSAILLENTQYF.

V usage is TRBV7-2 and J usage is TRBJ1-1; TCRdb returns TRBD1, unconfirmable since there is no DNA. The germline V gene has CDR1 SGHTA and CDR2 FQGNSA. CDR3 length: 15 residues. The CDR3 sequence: CASSLFAGSDTEAFF.

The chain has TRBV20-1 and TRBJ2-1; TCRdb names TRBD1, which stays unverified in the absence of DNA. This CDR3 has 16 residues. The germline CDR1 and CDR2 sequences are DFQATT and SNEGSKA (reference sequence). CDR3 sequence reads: CSASSFPGSSYNEQFF.

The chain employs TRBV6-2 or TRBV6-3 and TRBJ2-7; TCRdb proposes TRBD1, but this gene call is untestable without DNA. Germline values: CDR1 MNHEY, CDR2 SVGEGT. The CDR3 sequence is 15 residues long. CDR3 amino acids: CASSYSRDSSYEQYF.

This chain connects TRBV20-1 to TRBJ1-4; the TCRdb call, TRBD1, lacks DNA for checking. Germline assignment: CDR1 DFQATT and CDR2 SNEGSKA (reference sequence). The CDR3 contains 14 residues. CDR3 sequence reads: CSAPAARGNEKLFF.

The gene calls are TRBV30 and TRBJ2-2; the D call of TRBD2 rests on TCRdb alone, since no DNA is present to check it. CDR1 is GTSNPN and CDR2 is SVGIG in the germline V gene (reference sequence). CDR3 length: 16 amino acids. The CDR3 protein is CAWSVRGGGGTGELFF.

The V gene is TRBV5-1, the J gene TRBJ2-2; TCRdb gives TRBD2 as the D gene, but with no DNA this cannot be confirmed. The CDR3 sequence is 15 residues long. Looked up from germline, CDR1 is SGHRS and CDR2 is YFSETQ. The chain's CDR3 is CASSLVGLNTGELFF.

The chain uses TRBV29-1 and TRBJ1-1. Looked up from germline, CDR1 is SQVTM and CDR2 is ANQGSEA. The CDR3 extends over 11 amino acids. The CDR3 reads CSVEKVREAFF.

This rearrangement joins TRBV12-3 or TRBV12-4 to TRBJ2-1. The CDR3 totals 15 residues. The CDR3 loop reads CASSLVVNSYNEQFF.

CDR3 amino acids: CASSIPGDGQPQHF. The chain uses TRBV19 and TRBJ1-5; absent DNA, TCRdb's TRBD1 call cannot be checked. Germline assignment: CDR1 LNHDA and CDR2 SQIVND (reference sequence). This CDR3 region has 14 residues. The variable domain in full, with the rest retrieved from reference TRBV19 and TRBJ1-5, is DGGITQSPKYLFRKEGQNVTLSCEQNLNHDAMYWYRQDPGQGLRLIYYSQIVNDFQKGDIAEGYSVSREKKESFPLTVTSAQKNPTAFYLCASSIPGDGQPQHFGDGTRLSIL.

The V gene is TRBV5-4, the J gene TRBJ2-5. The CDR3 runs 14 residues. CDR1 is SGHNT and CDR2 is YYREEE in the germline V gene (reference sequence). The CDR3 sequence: CASSFSGYQETQYF. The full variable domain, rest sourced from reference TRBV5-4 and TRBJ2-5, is ETGVTQSPTHLIKTRGQQVTLRCSSQSGHNTVSWYQQALGQGPQFIFQYYREEENGRGNFPPRFSGLQFPNYSSELNVNALELDDSALYLCASSFSGYQETQYFGPGTRLLVL.

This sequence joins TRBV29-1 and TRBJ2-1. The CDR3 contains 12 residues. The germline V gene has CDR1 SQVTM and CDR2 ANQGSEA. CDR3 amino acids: CSGEWSYNEQFF.

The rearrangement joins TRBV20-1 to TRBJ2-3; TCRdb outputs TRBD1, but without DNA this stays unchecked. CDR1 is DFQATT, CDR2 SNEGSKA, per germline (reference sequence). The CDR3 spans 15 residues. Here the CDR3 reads CSAPYVAGSTDTQYF.

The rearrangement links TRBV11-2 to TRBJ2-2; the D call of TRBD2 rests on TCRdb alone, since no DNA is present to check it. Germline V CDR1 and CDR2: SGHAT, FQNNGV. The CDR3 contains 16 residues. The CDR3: CASSLTAGGNTGELFF.